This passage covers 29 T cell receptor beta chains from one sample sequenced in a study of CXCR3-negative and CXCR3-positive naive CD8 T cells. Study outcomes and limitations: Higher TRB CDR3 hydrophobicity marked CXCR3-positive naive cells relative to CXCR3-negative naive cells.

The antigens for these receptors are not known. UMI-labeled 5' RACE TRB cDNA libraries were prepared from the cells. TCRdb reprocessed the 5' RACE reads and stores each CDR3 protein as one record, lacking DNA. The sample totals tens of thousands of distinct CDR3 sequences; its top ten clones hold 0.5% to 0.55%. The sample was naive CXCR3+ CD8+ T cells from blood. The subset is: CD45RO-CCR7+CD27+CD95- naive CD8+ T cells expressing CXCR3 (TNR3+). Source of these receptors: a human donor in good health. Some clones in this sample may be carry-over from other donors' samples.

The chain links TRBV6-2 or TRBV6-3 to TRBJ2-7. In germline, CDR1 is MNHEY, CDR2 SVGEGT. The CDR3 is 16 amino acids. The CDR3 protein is CASSDPRLGVSYEQYF.

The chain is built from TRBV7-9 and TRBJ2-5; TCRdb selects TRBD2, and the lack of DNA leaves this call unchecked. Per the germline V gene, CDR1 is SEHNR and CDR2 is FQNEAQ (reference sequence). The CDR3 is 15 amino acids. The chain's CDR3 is CASSSAAGGPETQYF.

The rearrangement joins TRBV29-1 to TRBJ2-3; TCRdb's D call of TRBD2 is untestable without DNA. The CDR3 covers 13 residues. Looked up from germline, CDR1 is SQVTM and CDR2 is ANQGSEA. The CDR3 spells CSVPGLPTDTQYF.

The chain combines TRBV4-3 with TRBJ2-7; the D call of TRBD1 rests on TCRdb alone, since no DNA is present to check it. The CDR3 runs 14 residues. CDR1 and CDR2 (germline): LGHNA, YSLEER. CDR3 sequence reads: CASSQVGQTYEQYF.

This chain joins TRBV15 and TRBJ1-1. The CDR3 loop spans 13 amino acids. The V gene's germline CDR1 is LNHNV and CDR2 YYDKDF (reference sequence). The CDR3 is CATSRDLNTEAFF.

CDR3 sequence reads: CASSGLDTYEQYF. The V call is TRBV7-9, the J call TRBJ2-7. CDR3 length equals 13 residues. Germline V lookup: CDR1 SEHNR, CDR2 FQNEAQ (reference sequence).

CDR3 region: CASSFSPGSPYNEQFF. This chain links TRBV7-3 with TRBJ2-1; lacking DNA, the TRBD1 call made by TCRdb goes unchecked. The CDR3 has 16 residues. The germline CDR1 and CDR2 sequences are SGHTA and FQGTGA.

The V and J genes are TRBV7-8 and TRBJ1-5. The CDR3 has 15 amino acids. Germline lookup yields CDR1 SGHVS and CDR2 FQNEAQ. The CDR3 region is CASSLVGMGNQPQHF.

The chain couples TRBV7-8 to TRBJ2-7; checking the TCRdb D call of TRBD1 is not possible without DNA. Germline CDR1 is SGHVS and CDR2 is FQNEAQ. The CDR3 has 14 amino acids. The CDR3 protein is CASSPPDRIYEQYF.

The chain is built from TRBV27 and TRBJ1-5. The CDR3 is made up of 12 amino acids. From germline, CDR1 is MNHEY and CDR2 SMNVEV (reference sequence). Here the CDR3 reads CASSFSNQPQHF.

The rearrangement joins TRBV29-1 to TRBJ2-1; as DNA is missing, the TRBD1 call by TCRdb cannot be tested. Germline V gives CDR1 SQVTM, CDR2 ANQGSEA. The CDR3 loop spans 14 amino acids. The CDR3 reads CSVTGGRYYNEQFF.

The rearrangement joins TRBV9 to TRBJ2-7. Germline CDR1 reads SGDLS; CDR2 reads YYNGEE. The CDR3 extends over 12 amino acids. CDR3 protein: CASSSSVGEQYF.

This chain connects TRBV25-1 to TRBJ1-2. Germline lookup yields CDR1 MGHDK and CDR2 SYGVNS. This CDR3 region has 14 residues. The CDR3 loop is CASSEIGPNYGYTF.

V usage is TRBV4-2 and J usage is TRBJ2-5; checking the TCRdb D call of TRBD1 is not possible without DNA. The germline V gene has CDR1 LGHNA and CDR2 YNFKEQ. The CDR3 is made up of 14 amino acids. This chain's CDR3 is CASSQGQGGETQYF.

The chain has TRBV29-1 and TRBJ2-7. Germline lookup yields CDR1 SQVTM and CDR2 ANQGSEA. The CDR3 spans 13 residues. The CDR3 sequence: CSAHTGGSYEQYF.

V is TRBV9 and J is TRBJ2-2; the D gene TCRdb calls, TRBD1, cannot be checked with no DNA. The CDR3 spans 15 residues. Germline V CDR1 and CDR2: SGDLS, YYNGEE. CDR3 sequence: CASSFRDSGTGELFF.

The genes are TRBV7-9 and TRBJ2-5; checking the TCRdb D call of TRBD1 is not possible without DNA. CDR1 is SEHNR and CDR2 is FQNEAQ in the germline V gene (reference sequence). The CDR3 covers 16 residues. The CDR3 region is CASSYWGQGAKETQYF.

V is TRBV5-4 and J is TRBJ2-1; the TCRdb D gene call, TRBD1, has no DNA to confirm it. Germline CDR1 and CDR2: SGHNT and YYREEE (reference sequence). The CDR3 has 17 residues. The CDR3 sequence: CASSSSGTGGVYNEQFF.

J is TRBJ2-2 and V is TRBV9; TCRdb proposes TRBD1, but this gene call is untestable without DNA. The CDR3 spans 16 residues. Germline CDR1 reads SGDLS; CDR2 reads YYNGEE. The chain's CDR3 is CASSQLWGTNTGELFF.

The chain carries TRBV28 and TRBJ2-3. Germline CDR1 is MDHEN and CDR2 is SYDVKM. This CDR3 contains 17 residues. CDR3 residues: CASSPVGVGAGTDTQYF.

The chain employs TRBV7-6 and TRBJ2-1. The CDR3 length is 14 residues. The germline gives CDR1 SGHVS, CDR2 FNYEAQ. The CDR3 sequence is CASSPEVSVHEQFF.

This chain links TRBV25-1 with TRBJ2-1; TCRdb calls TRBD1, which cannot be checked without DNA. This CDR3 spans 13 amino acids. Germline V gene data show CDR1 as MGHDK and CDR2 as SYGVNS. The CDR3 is CASSEHGQAEQFF.

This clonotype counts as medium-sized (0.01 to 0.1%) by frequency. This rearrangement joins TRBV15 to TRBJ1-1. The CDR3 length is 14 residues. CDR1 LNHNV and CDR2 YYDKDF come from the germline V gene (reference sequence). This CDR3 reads CATSSSPEDTEAFF.

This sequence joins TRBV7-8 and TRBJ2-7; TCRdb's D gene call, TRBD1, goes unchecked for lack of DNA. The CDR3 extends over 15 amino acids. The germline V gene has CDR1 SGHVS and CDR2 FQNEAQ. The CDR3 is CASSLRTGGSVEQYF.

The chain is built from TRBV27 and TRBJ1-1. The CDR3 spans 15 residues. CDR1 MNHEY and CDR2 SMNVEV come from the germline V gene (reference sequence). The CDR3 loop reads CASSLLAGVDTEAFF.

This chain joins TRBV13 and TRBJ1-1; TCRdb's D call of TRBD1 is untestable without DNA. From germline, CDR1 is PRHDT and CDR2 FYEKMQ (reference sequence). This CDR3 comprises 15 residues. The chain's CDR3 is CASSSVGTGRTEAFF.

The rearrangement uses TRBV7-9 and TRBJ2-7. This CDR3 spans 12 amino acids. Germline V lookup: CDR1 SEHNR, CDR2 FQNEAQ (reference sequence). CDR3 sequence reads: CASSWSYYEQYF.

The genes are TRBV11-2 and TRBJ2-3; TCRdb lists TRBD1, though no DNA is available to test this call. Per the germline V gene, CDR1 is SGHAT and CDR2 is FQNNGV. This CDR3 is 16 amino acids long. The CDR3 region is CASSPGTGWPTDTQYF.

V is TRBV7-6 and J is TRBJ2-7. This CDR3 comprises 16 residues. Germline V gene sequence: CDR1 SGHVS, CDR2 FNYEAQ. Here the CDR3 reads CASSLGLGQSSYEQYF.